Below, 27 T cell receptor beta chains from the same sample are listed, as sequenced in a study of T cell clonality in common variable immunodeficiency. Study-wide findings and caveats: Reportedly, TCR beta sequences from common variable immunodeficiency showed fewer deletions and N-nucleotide insertions.

Clones were sequenced by immunoSEQ multiplex PCR, and TCRdb holds only the in-frame ones, with some missing. Observed in the sample are roughly 30,000 clones, none of them singletons. These receptors' antigens are unknown. What was sequenced was peripheral blood mononuclear cells. The source of these receptors is a human donor with common variable immunodeficiency.

Turning to this clone: Read coverage stops 3 residues before the CDR3 terminus; the germline J gene supplies the remainder. The chain joins TRBV20-1 to TRBJ1-1; D gene uncertain. Trimming stripped 0 bases from V and 6 bases from J, with 8 bases between. Germline assignment: CDR1 DFQATT and CDR2 SNEGSKA (reference sequence). The CDR3 consists of 12 residues. This CDR3 reads CSARDILSEAFF. CDR3 DNA (partial): TGCAGTGCTAGAGATATCTTATCTGAA.

The covered CDR3 bases are TGTGCCAGTAGTCCTGCCAGGGGTAATTCACCC. It is translated as CASSPARGNSP. The full CDR3 protein reads CASSPARGNSPLHF. This chain joins TRBV19 and TRBJ1-6; perhaps TRBD1 as D (6 bases). The CDR3 is cut off 3 residues early in the read; its end comes from the germline J gene. V was clipped by 5 bases and J by 6 bases, with 11 bases between them. This CDR3 is built from 14 residues. Germline-derived CDR1 and CDR2 are LNHDA and SQIVND (reference sequence).

This clone was counted between two and nine times. The sequence runs out 3 residues before the end of the CDR3; the remainder is reconstructed from the germline J gene. The genes are TRBV18 and TRBJ2-7; 8 nucleotides match TRBD1. This CDR3 is 14 amino acids long. Trimming cost V 5 bases and J 2 bases; bases outside gene matches: 5. The germline gives CDR1 KGHSH, CDR2 LQKENI. CDR3 bases read: TGTGCCAGCTCAGTCGGACAGGGTCCCTACGAG. It codes for CASSVGQGPYE. The entire CDR3 is CASSVGQGPYEQYF. Together with reference TRBV18 and TRBJ2-7, the CDR3 gives the full variable domain: NAGVMQNPRHLVRRRGQEARLRCSPMKGHSHVYWYRQLPEEGLKFMVYLQKENIIDESGMPKERFSAEFPKEGPSILRIQQVVRGDSAAYFCASSVGQGPYEQYFGPGTRLTVT.

This clone was detected ten times or more. The read terminates 3 residues before the CDR3 end, so the remaining end is supplied by the germline J gene. The V and J genes are TRBV7-9 and TRBJ2-7, with 8 positions matching TRBD1. The CDR3 loop spans 14 amino acids. V gave up 2 bases and J gave up 5 bases; unmatched junction bases: 5. CDR1 and CDR2 from the germline V gene are SEHNR and FQNEAQ (reference sequence). The chain's CDR3 is CASSLRTGSNEQYF. CDR3 DNA (partial): TGTGCCAGCAGCTTAAGGACAGGGTCCAACGAG.

With respect to this clone: The sequence runs out 3 residues before the end of the CDR3; the remainder is reconstructed from the germline J gene. The V and J genes are TRBV18 and TRBJ1-3; 8 bases fit TRBD1. The CDR3 has 16 residues. The V segment lost 6 bases and the J segment 4 bases; nucleotides outside the gene matches: 11. Germline CDR1 and CDR2: KGHSH and LQKENI. CDR3 protein: CASSPGQGSVGNTIYF. The DNA read from the CDR3 is TGTGCCAGCTCGCCCGGACAGGGTTCAGTGGGAAACACC.

Worth noting for this clone: The CDR3 goes on 3 residues after the read ends, and that part is filled in from the germline J gene. The chain joins TRBV5-1 to TRBJ2-7; 9 positions agree with TRBD1. CDR1 and CDR2 from the germline V gene are SGHRS and YFSETQ. The CDR3 loop spans 15 amino acids. Trimming removed 4 bases from V and 3 bases from J; junction bases left unmatched: 8. CDR3 amino acids: CASSPAGTGIYEQYF. Incomplete CDR3 DNA: TGCGCCAGCAGCCCTGCTGGGACAGGGATCTACGAG.

In its sample, this clone was seen many times. The read terminates 3 residues ahead of where the CDR3 ends, so the germline J gene completes it. V and J are TRBV7-9 and TRBJ2-3, with D hard to call. The CDR3 runs to 14 residues. Germline V gene data show CDR1 as SEHNR and CDR2 as FQNEAQ (reference sequence). V lost 4 bases and J lost 0, with 8 bases in between. The CDR3: CASSSQTSTDTQYF. CDR3 DNA (partial): TGTGCCAGCAGCTCCCAAACTAGCACAGATACG.

This clone has ten or more counts. The read terminates 3 residues before the CDR3 end, so the remaining end is supplied by the germline J gene. The chain recombines TRBV20-1 with TRBJ1-1; tentatively, D is TRBD1 (6 bases). V was cut by 3 bases and J by 1 base, with 18 bases left in between. This CDR3 has 16 amino acids. The V gene's germline CDR1 is DFQATT and CDR2 SNEGSKA (reference sequence). The sequenced CDR3 bases are TGCAGTGCTAGGCTAACAGGGCCGCTTAGGAACACTGAA. The encoded protein is CSARLTGPLRNTE. The CDR3, in full, reads CSARLTGPLRNTEAFF.

As to this clone: The read ends 3 residues before the CDR3 terminus; that terminus is restored from the germline J gene. The genes are TRBV5-1 and TRBJ2-5; D not resolved. The CDR3 contains 13 residues. Trimming shortened V by 2 bases and J by 1 base, and 6 bases separated the two germline ends. Per the germline V gene, CDR1 is SGHRS and CDR2 is YFSETQ. The sequenced part of the CDR3 DNA is TGCGCCAGCAGCTTAGGGCTCCAAGAGACC. Amino acids: CASSLGLQET. The whole CDR3 region reads CASSLGLQETQYF.

With regard to this clone: The CDR3 end is not reached by the read, which stops 3 residues before it; the germline J gene fills it in. Other DNA sequences in the sample encode the same CDR3. This chain links TRBV7-6 with TRBJ1-3; tentative D call: TRBD1 (5 bases). This CDR3 contains 15 residues. V lost 4 bases, J lost 8 bases, and 18 bases lay in between. The germline gives CDR1 SGHVS, CDR2 FNYEAQ. CDR3 DNA (partial): TGTGCCAGCAGCTCTTACGCGGTGCAGGGTGACACC. Translating gives CASSSYAVQGDT. In full, the CDR3 is CASSSYAVQGDTIYF.

Of note for this clone: The read ends 3 residues before the CDR3 terminus; that terminus is restored from the germline J gene. This chain links TRBV7-2 with TRBJ1-5, with 10 bases matching TRBD1. The CDR3 length is 14 residues. From germline, CDR1 is SGHTA and CDR2 FQGNSA. V gave up 5 bases and J gave up 3 bases; unmatched junction bases: 1. This CDR3 reads CASSDRGPNQPQHF. The DNA read from the CDR3 is TGTGCCAGCAGCGACAGGGGGCCCAATCAGCCC.

This clone was counted only a few times. Read data end 3 residues before the CDR3 end; the end is taken from the germline J gene. The chain links TRBV5-1 to TRBJ2-3, with D perhaps matching TRBD2 (6 bases). Germline assignment: CDR1 SGHRS and CDR2 YFSETQ. This CDR3 comprises 18 residues. V was cut by 0 bases and J by 1 base, with 18 bases left in between. CDR3: CASSLDPTGTVGTDTQYF. The sequenced CDR3 bases are TGCGCCAGCAGCTTGGACCCCACCGGGACTGTGGGCACAGATACG.

This clone was picked up many times. The read gets to within 3 residues of the CDR3 end, and the germline J gene fills in the rest. The V gene is TRBV5-6, the J gene TRBJ1-1; the D gene is possibly TRBD1 (6 bases). Trimming removed 4 bases from V and 2 bases from J, with 15 bases in between. Per the germline V gene, CDR1 is SGHDT and CDR2 is YYEEEE. The CDR3 covers 15 residues. CDR3 protein: CASSPTGTFNTEAFF. CDR3 bases read: TGTGCCAGCAGCCCTACCGGGACATTTAACACTGAA.

This clone was counted ten times or more. Coverage ceases 3 residues before the CDR3 finishes, and the germline J gene fills in the end. The gene calls are TRBV19 and TRBJ1-4, with D maybe TRBD1 (6 bases). Trimming removed 7 bases from V and 0 bases from J, with 9 bases in between. This CDR3 comprises 14 residues. Germline V CDR1 and CDR2: LNHDA, SQIVND (reference sequence). The CDR3 bases that were read are TGTGCCAGTAAAACAGGGCCAACTAATGAAAAA. This sequence encodes CASKTGPTNEK. The complete CDR3 protein is CASKTGPTNEKLFF.

This clone was recorded many times. Read data end 3 residues before the CDR3 end; the end is taken from the germline J gene. The chain joins TRBV19 to TRBJ1-1; perhaps TRBD1 as D (6 bases). This CDR3 contains 12 residues. The V end lost 3 bases, the J end lost 6 bases, and 8 bases lay between the germline ends. CDR1 and CDR2 from the germline V gene are LNHDA and SQIVND (reference sequence). The CDR3 bases that were read are TGTGCCAGTAGTATGGGGGCTTCTGAA. It encodes CASSMGASE. In full, the CDR3 reads CASSMGASEAFF.

This clone was recorded many times. The read falls 3 residues short of the CDR3 end, and the missing part is taken from the germline J gene. The chain is built from TRBV6-1 and TRBJ2-5; D gene uncertain. This CDR3 spans 13 amino acids. Trimming took 2 bases from V and 7 from J, leaving 11 bases between them. The V gene's germline CDR1 is MNHNS and CDR2 SASEGT. The DNA read from the CDR3 is TGTGCCAGCAGTGAATCCCCCCACGGGACC. Protein product: CASSESPHGT. The entire CDR3 protein reads CASSESPHGTQYF.

Within the sample, this clone is medium-sized. The read stops 3 residues short of the end of the CDR3; the missing end is completed from the germline J gene. The V gene is TRBV4-2, the J gene TRBJ2-1; 13 bases align to TRBD2. Germline trimming cut 1 base from V and 3 bases from J; bases unmatched to any gene: 3. The CDR3 spans 17 residues. Looked up from germline, CDR1 is LGHNA and CDR2 is YNFKEQ. This chain's CDR3 is CASSQGTSGSFYNEQFF. The part of the CDR3 DNA that was read is TGTGCCAGCAGCCAAGGGACTAGCGGGAGCTTCTACAATGAG.

In the case of this clone: The read stops 3 residues short of the end of the CDR3; the missing end is completed from the germline J gene. V usage is TRBV18 and J usage is TRBJ2-2; 8 bases map to TRBD1. CDR1 and CDR2 (germline): KGHSH, LQKENI. The CDR3 is 17 residues long. V lost 4 bases, J lost 2 bases, and 9 bases stayed unmatched. CDR3 region: CASSLNPGTGNTGELFF. The covered CDR3 bases are TGTGCCAGCTCACTTAACCCCGGGACAGGCAACACCGGGGAG.

Notes on this clone: The read stops 3 residues short of the end of the CDR3; the missing end is completed from the germline J gene. The V and J genes are TRBV19 and TRBJ1-6, with 12 positions matching TRBD1. The CDR3 is 15 amino acids. Germline V gene lookup returns CDR1 LNHDA and CDR2 SQIVND (reference sequence). The V segment lost 6 bases and the J segment 8 bases; nucleotides outside the gene matches: 5. The sequenced CDR3 bases are TGTGCCAGTAGAATCGGGACAGGGGGCTATTCACCC. This gives the protein CASRIGTGGYSP. The CDR3 in full is CASRIGTGGYSPLHF.

In this sample, this clone turned up a few times. The missing CDR3 end, 3 residues past where the read stops, is filled in from the germline J gene. This chain connects TRBV5-6 to TRBJ1-2; 7 positions agree with TRBD1. From germline, CDR1 is SGHDT and CDR2 YYEEEE. The CDR3 length is 13 residues. Trimming at V came to 3 bases and at J to 5 bases, leaving 4 bases not matched to a gene. Partial CDR3 DNA: TGTGCCAGCAGCTCCGACAGGGCTTATGGC. It translates to CASSSDRAYG. The complete CDR3 protein is CASSSDRAYGYTF.

This clone was counted ten times or more. The read ends 3 residues shy of where the CDR3 ends; the end is completed using the germline J gene. The chain recombines TRBV29-1 with TRBJ2-3; D remains ambiguous. This CDR3 region has 13 residues. Trimming pared 4 bases from V and 0 bases from J, leaving 8 bases between. Germline-derived CDR1 and CDR2 are SQVTM and ANQGSEA. CDR3 residues: CSVGDRSTDTQYF. The part of the CDR3 DNA that was read is TGCAGCGTTGGAGACCGTAGCACAGATACG.

This clone was seen many times. The CDR3 is cut off 3 residues early in the read; its end comes from the germline J gene. V and J are TRBV2 and TRBJ2-7; 12 bases align to TRBD2. Trimming took 6 bases from V and 5 from J; bases not matched to a gene: 17. The germline V gene encodes CDR1 SNHLY and CDR2 FYNNEI. This CDR3 is 18 amino acids long. This CDR3 reads CASSLRGLAGFSSDEQYF. The sequenced CDR3 bases are TGTGCCAGCAGCCTTAGGGGACTAGCGGGTTTTAGTTCGGACGAG.

To note about this clone: The read comes to an end 3 residues before the CDR3 does, leaving the germline J gene to fill in the end. This rearrangement joins TRBV6-1 to TRBJ2-3, with TRBD2 as a possible D gene (6 bases). V gave up 1 base and J gave up 2 bases, with 10 bases separating them. Germline CDR1 reads MNHNS; CDR2 reads SASEGT. This CDR3 spans 15 amino acids. The CDR3 reads CASSEGGLPTDTQYF. CDR3 DNA, as far as it was read: TGTGCCAGCAGTGAAGGGGGACTTCCCACAGATACG.

This clone showed up many times. Sequencing ends 3 residues short of the CDR3 end; the germline J gene provides the rest. The same CDR3 is also encoded by other DNA sequences in this sample. The V and J genes are TRBV18 and TRBJ2-3, with D possibly being TRBD1 (6 bases). Deletions cut 6 bases from V and 1 base from J, with 11 bases between. The CDR3 sequence is 14 residues long. Germline V gene data show CDR1 as KGHSH and CDR2 as LQKENI. The CDR3 is CASSPTGGTDTQYF. CDR3 DNA, as far as it was read: TGTGCCAGCTCCCCGACAGGAGGCACAGATACG.

In this sample, this clone turned up many times. With the read ending 3 residues before the CDR3 end, the germline J gene is used to fill in that end. The genes are TRBV13 and TRBJ2-2; 7 bases line up with TRBD1. Germline-derived CDR1 and CDR2 are PRHDT and FYEKMQ (reference sequence). This CDR3 is built from 15 residues. V lost 5 bases and J lost 6; bases outside the gene matches: 9. CDR3 in amino acids: CASSTRGSSAGELFF. The CDR3 bases that were read are TGTGCCAGCAGCACCAGGGGGTCCTCCGCCGGGGAG.

This clone has at least ten counts. The read comes to an end 3 residues before the CDR3 does, leaving the germline J gene to fill in the end. The rearrangement uses TRBV18 and TRBJ2-5; TRBD1 aligns across 9 bases. The CDR3 covers 14 residues. The V gene end was trimmed by 2 bases and the J gene end by 5 bases; junction bases not matched to a gene: 3. Per the germline V gene, CDR1 is KGHSH and CDR2 is LQKENI. Partial CDR3 DNA: TGTGCCAGCTCACCAGCGGACAGGGGCGAGACC. Translated: CASSPADRGET. The CDR3 as a whole reads CASSPADRGETQYF.

The chain's CDR3 is CASSSLGREDRSYNEQFF. The DNA read from the CDR3 is TGCGCCAGCAGCTCCCTTGGGCGGGAGGATCGTTCCTACAATGAG. This rearrangement joins TRBV5-1 to TRBJ2-1; 8 positions match TRBD2. The observed sequence ends 3 residues before the CDR3 terminus, with the missing tail filled in from the germline J gene. CDR3 size: 18 residues. With 3 bases clipped from V and 1 base from J, the junction kept 12 bases outside the gene matches. Germline V gene data show CDR1 as SGHRS and CDR2 as YFSETQ.